Following are 27 T cell receptor beta chains from one sample sequenced in a study of cytomegalovirus exposure and HLA in healthy donors. PCR used 60 Vbeta primers and 13 Jbeta primers. The method was immunoSEQ multiplex PCR; TCRdb's version includes in-frame clones alone and lacks a portion of them. The table includes under 150,000 clones, 70% to 85% detected once. Sequenced input: PBMCs. Receptors were obtained from a man aged 25 to 40 in good health and CMV-seropositive.

This sequence joins TRBV10-3 and TRBJ2-2, with a possible D match to TRBD1 (5 bases). Per germline, CDR1 ENHRY and CDR2 SYGVKD. There are 13 residues in the CDR3. Deletions cut 4 bases from V and 5 bases from J, with 8 bases between. The CDR3 DNA reads as TGTGCCATCAGTGTTACAGGTACCGGGGAGCTGTTTTTT. Its protein is CAISVTGTGELFF.

The chain is built from TRBV5-6 and TRBJ2-5, with 8 bases matching TRBD1. J gave up 5 bases and V 4 bases, and 4 bases lay outside the gene matches. The CDR3 covers 13 residues. The germline CDR1 and CDR2 sequences are SGHDT and YYEEEE. The CDR3 coding sequence is TGTGCCAGCAGCCGGGACAGGCCGGAGACCCAGTACTTC. It is translated as CASSRDRPETQYF.

This clone appeared a single time. The chain employs TRBV6-5 and TRBJ1-5; 7 bases align to TRBD1. V lost 5 bases to trimming and J lost 6 bases; unmatched junction nucleotides: 7. The CDR3 extends over 14 amino acids. The germline V gene has CDR1 MNHEY and CDR2 SVGAGI. The CDR3: CASSPRQGGQPQHF. For the CDR3, the DNA is TGTGCCAGCAGTCCCCGACAGGGAGGTCAGCCCCAGCATTTT.

V and J are TRBV7-3 and TRBJ2-3; 8 nucleotides agree with TRBD2. With 4 bases clipped from V and 0 bases from J, the junction kept 6 bases outside the gene matches. The germline V gene encodes CDR1 SGHTA and CDR2 FQGTGA. The CDR3 has 16 residues. The CDR3 DNA follows: TGTGCCAGCAGCTCAACCAGCGGGGGTAGCACAGATACGCAGTATTTT. It encodes CASSSTSGGSTDTQYF.

This chain links TRBV7-3 with TRBJ2-2; the match to TRBD2 covers 9 bases. The trim removed 5 bases at V and 5 bases at J, leaving 18 bases unmatched. The germline V gene has CDR1 SGHTA and CDR2 FQGTGA. This CDR3 comprises 19 residues. In DNA form, the CDR3 reads TGTGCCAGCAGCCCCCGGCAAGAAATTAGCGGGAGACGGACCGGGGAGCTGTTTTTT. Its protein product is CASSPRQEISGRRTGELFF.

The CDR3 region has the DNA TGTGCCAGCTCTCCCCGGGGGGCGGACGAGCAGTACTTC. This gives the protein CASSPRGADEQYF. The J gene is TRBJ2-5, the V gene TRBV18; tentative D call: TRBD2 (7 bases). The J call may be incorrect, as the DNA end agrees better with TRBJ2-7. Germline lookup yields CDR1 KGHSH and CDR2 LQKENI. This CDR3 region has 13 residues.

The V gene is TRBV6-5, the J gene TRBJ2-2; possibly TRBD1 for D (5 bases). The V gene lost 4 bases and the J gene lost 6 bases, with 15 bases spanning the gap. Germline CDR1 MNHEY, CDR2 SVGAGI. The CDR3 has 15 residues. The CDR3 DNA reads TGTGCCAGCAGTTCTGTCAGGGAATCCGCCGGGGAGCTGTTTTTT. It codes for CASSSVRESAGELFF.

The J gene is TRBJ1-2, the V gene TRBV19, with D tentatively TRBD1 (6 bases). Germline V gene sequence: CDR1 LNHDA, CDR2 SQIVND (reference sequence). The CDR3 has 13 residues. V lost 5 bases and J 5 bases, leaving 12 bases between the germline ends. CDR3 region: CASSGGQLYGYTF. DNA of the CDR3: TGTGCCAGTAGTGGCGGACAGCTATATGGCTACACCTTC.

The V gene is TRBV4-1, the J gene TRBJ2-7, with 9 bases matching TRBD2. Germline loops: CDR1 MGHRA, CDR2 YSYEKL. J lost 3 bases, V lost 1 base, and 7 bases had no gene match. The CDR3 covers 16 residues. The CDR3 DNA reads TGCGCCAGCAGCCAAGGGATCCTAGCGGGAAACTACGAGCAGTACTTC. Its protein product is CASSQGILAGNYEQYF.

This clone was found once. J is TRBJ1-1 and V is TRBV7-3, with D perhaps matching TRBD1 (5 bases). Trimming removed 3 bases from V and 3 bases from J, with 8 bases in between. The CDR3 is 13 residues long. From germline, CDR1 is SGHTA and CDR2 FQGTGA. CDR3 amino acids: CASSFSGYTEAFF. The DNA of the CDR3 is TGTGCCAGCAGCTTCTCAGGGTACACTGAAGCTTTCTTT.

This rearrangement joins TRBV28 to TRBJ2-1; D is perhaps TRBD1 (6 bases). Trimming shortened V by 2 bases and J by 1 base, and 15 bases separated the two germline ends. This CDR3 contains 17 residues. Germline lookup yields CDR1 MDHEN and CDR2 SYDVKM. The DNA of the CDR3 is TGTGCCAGCAGTTTAACATGGGGCAGGGGATCCTACAATGAGCAGTTCTTC. It specifies CASSLTWGRGSYNEQFF.

V gene TRBV19 combines with J gene TRBJ2-7; 9 positions match TRBD1. J was trimmed by 4 bases and V by 5 bases; bases with no gene match: 3. Germline CDR1 and CDR2: LNHDA and SQIVND (reference sequence). The CDR3 loop spans 13 amino acids. Here the CDR3 DNA reads TGTGCCAGTAGTCTCGGGACAGGGTACGAGCAGTACTTC. This sequence encodes CASSLGTGYEQYF.

The gene calls are TRBV19 and TRBJ1-1, with D uncertain. This CDR3 is 14 amino acids long. CDR1 and CDR2 (germline): LNHDA, SQIVND (reference sequence). Trimming cost V 8 bases and J 3 bases, with 16 bases left between them. This CDR3 reads CASALTDGDTEAFF. CDR3 nucleotides: TGTGCCAGTGCTCTCACAGACGGGGACACTGAAGCTTTCTTT.

In DNA, the CDR3 is TGTGCCAGTAGTAACCTCTACTCCGCGGCCGGGGAGACCCAGTACTTC. It specifies CASSNLYSAAGETQYF. The chain uses TRBV19 and TRBJ2-5, with D hard to call. The CDR3 spans 16 residues. The V end was cut by 4 bases, the J end by 5 bases, with 20 bases between. Germline V CDR1 and CDR2: LNHDA, SQIVND (reference sequence).

V and J are TRBV10-3 and TRBJ2-3; tentative D call: TRBD1 (6 bases). The CDR3 covers 13 residues. V lost 6 bases and J 5 bases, leaving 12 bases between the germline ends. Germline V gene data show CDR1 as ENHRY and CDR2 as SYGVKD. CDR3 loop: CAIRTGYGDTQYF. CDR3 sequence (DNA): TGTGCCATCAGAACAGGGTACGGAGATACGCAGTATTTT.

The chain uses TRBV4-1 and TRBJ2-5; no firm D call. From germline, CDR1 is MGHRA and CDR2 YSYEKL. The V and J ends lost 2 bases and 8 bases respectively, with 21 bases between them. This CDR3 comprises 16 residues. This chain's CDR3 is CASSQPPIVRFYTQYF. DNA of the CDR3: TGCGCCAGCAGCCAACCTCCCATCGTCCGGTTTTACACCCAGTACTTC.

The gene calls are TRBV7-3 and TRBJ2-5; 13 nucleotides align to TRBD2. The ends lost 6 bases at V and 9 bases at J; junction bases unmatched: 19. Germline V CDR1 and CDR2: SGHTA, FQGTGA. CDR3 length equals 18 residues. CDR3 loop: CASRWGGLAGYRQGSQYF. CDR3 DNA sequence: TGTGCCAGCAGATGGGGGGGACTAGCGGGGTATCGCCAAGGGTCCCAGTACTTC.

The chain employs TRBV2 and TRBJ2-7, with 11 bases fitting TRBD1. Germline V gene data show CDR1 as SNHLY and CDR2 as FYNNEI. V dropped 4 bases and J dropped 3; count of bases not matched to a gene: 2. The CDR3 is made up of 14 amino acids. The CDR3 reads CASSGTGGDYEQYF. In nucleotides, the CDR3 is TGTGCCAGCAGTGGGACAGGGGGCGACTACGAGCAGTACTTC.

The genes are TRBV6-6 and TRBJ2-3; TRBD2 might be the D (6 bases). The CDR3 has 14 amino acids. CDR1 and CDR2 from the germline V gene are MNHNY and SVGAGI (reference sequence). V shed 5 bases and J shed 6 bases, with 15 bases lying between them. The CDR3 DNA is TGTGCCAGCAGTACGGGACTTGGGGAGGATACGCAGTATTTT. Translation gives CASSTGLGEDTQYF.

The chain recombines TRBV6-5 with TRBJ2-1; maybe TRBD2 (7 bases). Between the trimmed V and J ends, which lost 4 bases and 12 bases, there was a span of 13 bases. Germline values: CDR1 MNHEY, CDR2 SVGAGI. This CDR3 has 12 amino acids. CDR3 protein: CASSSQGGGQFF. In DNA form, the CDR3 reads TGTGCCAGCAGTTCCCAAGGGGGGGGGCAGTTCTTC.

The chain couples TRBV11-3 to TRBJ2-7; D is perhaps TRBD1 (6 bases). V was trimmed by 2 bases and J by 4 bases, leaving 15 bases between them. This CDR3 region has 15 residues. Looked up from germline, CDR1 is SGHNT and CDR2 is YENEEA. The CDR3 loop is CASSLRQDGTYEQYF. The CDR3 DNA reads as TGTGCCAGCAGCTTAAGACAGGATGGTACTTACGAGCAGTACTTC.

The genes are TRBV11-3 and TRBJ2-6; TRBD2 matches 8 bases. CDR3 length: 15 residues. Germline CDR1 SGHNT, CDR2 YENEEA. Trimming removed 5 bases from V and 2 bases from J; junction bases left unmatched: 2. The CDR3 DNA is TGTGCCAGCAGCAGAGCGGGAGCTGGGGCCAACGTCCTGACTTTC. Amino acid sequence: CASSRAGAGANVLTF. The complete variable domain, with remaining parts taken from reference TRBV11-3 and TRBJ2-6, reads EAGVVQSPRYKIIEKKQPVAFWCNPISGHNTLYWYLQNLGQGPELLIRYENEEAVDDSQLPKDRFSAERLKGVDSTLKIQPAELGDSAVYLCASSRAGAGANVLTFGAGSRLTVL.

This chain uses TRBV27 with TRBJ1-6, with D uncertain. Trimming left V 9 bases short and J 11 bases short, with 14 bases between. There are 12 residues in the CDR3. The germline CDR1 and CDR2 sequences are MNHEY and SMNVEV (reference sequence). This chain's CDR3 is CASSLGRAPLHF. In DNA, the CDR3 is TGTGCCAGTAGCCTCGGGCGGGCACCCCTCCACTTT.

In its sample, this clone was seen a few times. The V call is TRBV4-1, the J call TRBJ1-4; 8 bases are a match to TRBD1. The V segment lost 3 bases and the J segment 5 bases; nucleotides outside the gene matches: 8. This CDR3 spans 16 amino acids. Per the germline V gene, CDR1 is MGHRA and CDR2 is YSYEKL. The CDR3, as DNA: TGCGCCAGCAGCCAGCCCCGACAGGGGCTGAATGAAAAACTGTTTTTT. Protein product: CASSQPRQGLNEKLFF.

The J gene is TRBJ2-7, the V gene TRBV21-1; the table's D call TRBD2 went unverified against the DNA. TRBV21-1 constitutes a pseudogene. The length of the CDR3 is 17 residues. The CDR3 loop is CASSKERAGGRPYEQYF. CDR3 coding DNA: TGTGCCAGCAGCAAAGAGCGAGCGGGAGGTAGGCCCTACGAGCAGTACTTC.

The V and J genes are TRBV5-1 and TRBJ2-7, with TRBD2 identical over 10 bases. The CDR3 runs 13 residues. Germline V gene data show CDR1 as SGHRS and CDR2 as YFSETQ. Unmatched junction bases numbered 1, after V lost 3 bases and J lost 4 bases. Here the CDR3 reads CASSSTSGYEQYF. The CDR3 DNA is TGCGCCAGCAGCTCGACTAGCGGGTACGAGCAGTACTTC.

The chain has TRBV5-1 and TRBJ2-5; TRBD2 might be the D (5 bases). In germline, CDR1 is SGHRS, CDR2 YFSETQ. The CDR3 extends over 13 amino acids. The V end was cut by 4 bases, the J end by 5 bases, with 12 bases between. This chain's CDR3 is CASSPPGGETQYF. As DNA, the CDR3 is TGCGCCAGCAGCCCCCCGGGCGGGGAGACCCAGTACTTC.